This T cell receptor beta chain stems from a study of blood T cell repertoires in COVID-19. This CDR3 contains 15 residues. Germline CDR1 SNHLY, CDR2 FYNNEI. V was clipped by 2 bases and J by 0 bases; unmatched bases: 4. This clone was seen a single time. Recovery among Cohort 3 donors was established by two negative PCRs, clearance, or symptom resolution. Profiled with immunoSEQ multiplex PCR; TCRdb holds only in-frame clones, not every one. The table lists 250,000 to 350,000 clones, around 85% of them singletons. The chain carries TRBV2 and TRBJ2-7; 7 positions match TRBD1. The receptor was isolated from a woman aged 30 to 39 who had recovered from COVID-19. The specimen was PBMCs or T cells enriched from blood (not recorded which). The CDR3 sequence: CASSETRQGSYEQYF. The CDR3 nucleotides are TGTGCCAGCAGTGAAACCCGACAGGGCTCCTACGAGCAGTACTTC.